These 17 T cell receptor beta chains were sequenced from one sample in a study of T-cell memory formation after mild COVID-19. One entry per CDR3 protein, called by TCRdb with MiXCR from the 5' RACE reads. The sample consists of 210,000 or so distinct CDR3 sequences, around 25% of them appearing once. Sequenced material: PBMCs or a T cell subset sorted from them (not recorded which). The origin of the receptors is an adult woman who had mild COVID-19 (a few samples of this study predate the infection). Cell type and time point are not known.

The chain recombines TRBV29-1 with TRBJ2-3; 10 bases are shared with TRBD2. The CDR3 has 15 amino acids. The germline gives CDR1 SQVTM, CDR2 ANQGSEA. Germline trimming cut 6 bases from V and 3 bases from J; bases unmatched to any gene: 9. The CDR3 DNA sequence: TGCAGCGTCCCGGGGTCTAGCGGGAGAACAGATACGCAGTATTTT. Amino acids: CSVPGSSGRTDTQYF.

The chain couples TRBV6-5 to TRBJ1-6; D remains ambiguous. In germline, CDR1 is MNHEY, CDR2 SVGAGI. The length of the CDR3 is 13 residues. Deletions cut 0 bases from V and 8 bases from J, with 5 bases between. The CDR3 reads CASSYSLYSPLHF. Here the CDR3 DNA reads TGTGCCAGCAGTTACTCATTGTATTCACCCCTCCACTTT.

This clonotype has more than one count but fewer than ten. V usage is TRBV20-1 and J usage is TRBJ2-2; TRBD2 matches at 7 bases. This CDR3 spans 14 amino acids. The germline V gene has CDR1 DFQATT and CDR2 SNEGSKA (reference sequence). The V gene end was trimmed by 1 base and the J gene end by 3 bases; junction bases not matched to a gene: 2. DNA for the CDR3: TGCAGTGCTAGAGGGACTAGGCACACCGGGGAGCTGTTTTTT. Translated: CSARGTRHTGELFF.

The chain combines TRBV5-6 with TRBJ2-7; 10 bases agree with TRBD1. The CDR3 has 15 amino acids. The V segment lost 6 bases and the J segment 3 bases; nucleotides outside the gene matches: 9. Germline loops: CDR1 SGHDT, CDR2 YYEEEE. The CDR3 sequence is CASIRLGDRGYEQYF. CDR3 nucleotides: TGTGCCAGCATCCGCCTAGGGGACAGGGGCTACGAGCAGTACTTC.

The rearrangement uses TRBV5-1 and TRBJ2-5, with 7 bases fitting TRBD1. V was pared by 4 bases and J by 2 bases, with 11 bases of the junction left unmatched. The CDR3 loop spans 16 amino acids. Per germline, CDR1 SGHRS and CDR2 YFSETQ. CDR3 residues: CASSRDSTYTQETQYF. The CDR3 DNA is TGCGCCAGCAGCCGGGACAGTACCTATACACAAGAGACCCAGTACTTC.

This clonotype was counted a few times. The V gene is TRBV20-1, the J gene TRBJ2-3; 8 bases are shared with TRBD2. Per the germline V gene, CDR1 is DFQATT and CDR2 is SNEGSKA (reference sequence). This CDR3 region has 17 residues. With 0 bases clipped from V and 3 bases from J, the junction kept 11 bases outside the gene matches. The CDR3 is CSARDWGPGTRTDTQYF. In DNA, the CDR3 is TGCAGTGCTAGAGATTGGGGGCCCGGGACTAGAACAGATACGCAGTATTTT.

This clonotype was seen more than once but under ten times. The chain uses TRBV5-1 and TRBJ2-2, with D perhaps matching TRBD1 or TRBD2 (5 bases each). From germline, CDR1 is SGHRS and CDR2 YFSETQ. The CDR3 sequence is 15 residues long. V was trimmed by 4 bases and J by 1 base, leaving 11 bases between them. The CDR3 region is CASSDRDGNTGELFF. CDR3 sequence (DNA): TGCGCCAGCAGCGACCGGGACGGGAACACCGGGGAGCTGTTTTTT. The full variable domain, its missing parts supplied by reference TRBV5-1 and TRBJ2-2, is KAGVTQTPRYLIKTRGQQVTLSCSPISGHRSVSWYQQTPGQGLQFLFEYFSETQRNKGNFPGRFSGRQFSNSRSEMNVSTLELGDSALYLCASSDRDGNTGELFFGEGSRLTVL.

CDR3 DNA sequence: TGTGCCTGGTTTAGCGGGGGGGTTTCTACCGATACGCAGTATTTT. This gives the protein CAWFSGGVSTDTQYF. The chain employs TRBV30 and TRBJ2-3; 11 bases agree with TRBD2. Trimming at V came to 5 bases and at J to 6 bases, leaving 10 bases not matched to a gene. The CDR3 has 15 residues. Germline assignment: CDR1 GTSNPN and CDR2 SVGIG (reference sequence).

This chain uses TRBV5-1 with TRBJ2-3; the match to TRBD2 covers 8 bases. CDR3 length: 16 amino acids. Germline CDR1 is SGHRS and CDR2 is YFSETQ. J lost 6 bases, V lost 4 bases, and 13 bases had no gene match. The CDR3 nucleotides are TGCGCCAGCAGCCCGTTGGAGCGGGGGTACGGGGATACGCAGTATTTT. This sequence encodes CASSPLERGYGDTQYF.

In this sample, this clonotype turned up a few times. The chain employs TRBV6-2 or TRBV6-3 and TRBJ2-3, with 8 bases lining up with TRBD1. The CDR3 is 18 residues long. Germline V gene data show CDR1 as MNHEY and CDR2 as SVGEGT. V lost 6 bases and J lost 9; bases outside the gene matches: 23. In nucleotides, the CDR3 is TGTGCCAGCAGCCCAGCAAGGAGGACAGGGCGTTCTACCGGCACGCAGTATTTT. Its protein product is CASSPARRTGRSTGTQYF.

The chain combines TRBV5-1 with TRBJ2-1; the match to TRBD2 covers 14 bases. The J segment lost 8 bases and the V segment lost 3 bases, leaving 7 bases of the junction unmatched. Per the germline V gene, CDR1 is SGHRS and CDR2 is YFSETQ. The CDR3 has 16 residues. In DNA, the CDR3 is TGCGCCAGCAGCTCTCCGGGACTAGCGGGAGTCCATGAGCAGTTCTTC. As protein: CASSSPGLAGVHEQFF.

This clonotype has just a few counts. This chain uses TRBV5-5 with TRBJ2-3, with D unclear. V was pared by 4 bases and J by 0 bases, with 15 bases between. The germline gives CDR1 SGHKS, CDR2 YYEKEE (reference sequence). The CDR3 contains 16 residues. In DNA form, the CDR3 reads TGTGCCAGCAGCCACCAGATACAGACTAGCACAGATACGCAGTATTTT. This codes for CASSHQIQTSTDTQYF.

This clonotype has only a few counts. CDR3 in DNA: TGTGCCAGCAGCCCTCGTCCGGGACAGGGCGATGGCTACACCTTC. Its translation is CASSPRPGQGDGYTF. This chain joins TRBV7-2 and TRBJ1-2; 9 nucleotides match TRBD1. Trimming removed 5 bases from V and 6 bases from J; junction bases left unmatched: 10. CDR3 size: 15 residues. CDR1 and CDR2 (germline): SGHTA, FQGNSA.

The genes are TRBV5-1 and TRBJ2-2; the D gene is possibly TRBD1 (6 bases). The CDR3 sequence is 15 residues long. Germline V lookup: CDR1 SGHRS, CDR2 YFSETQ. Trimming took 2 bases from V and 3 from J, leaving 11 bases between them. CDR3 protein: CASSLVRQDTGELFF. In nucleotides, the CDR3 is TGCGCCAGCAGCTTAGTTCGACAGGACACCGGGGAGCTGTTTTTT.

This chain joins TRBV4-1 and TRBJ2-7, with D perhaps TRBD2 (6 bases). Germline V gene sequence: CDR1 MGHRA, CDR2 YSYEKL. Trimming took off 0 bases at V and 1 base at J, with 13 bases between the two ends. The CDR3 sequence is 16 residues long. The CDR3 loop reads CASSQDAAGRSYEQYF. The CDR3 DNA sequence: TGCGCCAGCAGCCAAGATGCGGCGGGACGGTCCTACGAGCAGTACTTC.

This clonotype appeared a few times. Here the CDR3 DNA reads TGCGCCAGCAGCCCCCGGCTGACGGGCACCGGGGAGCTGTTTTTT. It translates to CASSPRLTGTGELFF. This chain joins TRBV5-1 and TRBJ2-2, with D unresolved. There are 15 residues in the CDR3. Germline V CDR1 and CDR2: SGHRS, YFSETQ. V shed 4 bases and J shed 4 bases, with 14 bases lying between them. Filled out from reference TRBV5-1 and TRBJ2-2, the complete variable domain reads KAGVTQTPRYLIKTRGQQVTLSCSPISGHRSVSWYQQTPGQGLQFLFEYFSETQRNKGNFPGRFSGRQFSNSRSEMNVSTLELGDSALYLCASSPRLTGTGELFFGEGSRLTVL.

The chain recombines TRBV6-2 or TRBV6-3 with TRBJ2-5; possibly TRBD1 for D (5 bases). The V end lost 5 bases, the J end lost 5 bases, and 21 bases lay between the germline ends. CDR3 length: 16 residues. Germline values: CDR1 MNHEY, CDR2 SVGEGT. This CDR3 reads CASSGHRLPTRETQYF. CDR3 bases: TGTGCCAGCAGTGGGCACAGGCTACCAACCCGGGAGACCCAGTACTTC.